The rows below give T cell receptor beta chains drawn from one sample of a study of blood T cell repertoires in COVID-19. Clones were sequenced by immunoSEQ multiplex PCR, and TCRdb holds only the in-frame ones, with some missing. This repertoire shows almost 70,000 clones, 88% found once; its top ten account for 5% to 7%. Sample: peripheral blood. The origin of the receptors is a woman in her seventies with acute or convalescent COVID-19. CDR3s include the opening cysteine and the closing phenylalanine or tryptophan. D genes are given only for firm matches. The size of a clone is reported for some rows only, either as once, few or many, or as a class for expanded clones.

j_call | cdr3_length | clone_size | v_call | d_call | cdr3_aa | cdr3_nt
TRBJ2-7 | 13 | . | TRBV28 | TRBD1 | CASRTGTGYEQYF | TGTGCCAGCCGCACGGGGACAGGGTACGAGCAGTACTTC
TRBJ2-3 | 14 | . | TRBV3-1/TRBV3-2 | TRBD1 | CASSLTGFPDTQYF | TGTGCCAGCAGCCTGACAGGGTTCCCAGATACGCAGTATTTT
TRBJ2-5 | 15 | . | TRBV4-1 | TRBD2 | CASSQGLAGKETQYF | TGCGCCAGCAGCCAGGGACTAGCGGGGAAAGAGACCCAGTACTTC
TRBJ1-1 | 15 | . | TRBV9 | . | CASSPLGRLNTEAFF | TGTGCCAGCAGCCCCCTCGGCAGACTCAACACTGAAGCTTTCTTT
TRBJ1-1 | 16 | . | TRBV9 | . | CASSVGLGDRNTEAFF | TGTGCCAGCAGCGTAGGGCTCGGCGACAGGAACACTGAAGCTTTCTTT
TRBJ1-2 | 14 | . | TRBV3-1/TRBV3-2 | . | CASSPSGDPDGYTF | TGTGCCAGCAGCCCAAGCGGGGATCCTGATGGCTACACCTTC
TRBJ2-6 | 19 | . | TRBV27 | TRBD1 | CASSLWAGGVGSGANVLTF | TGTGCCAGCAGTTTATGGGCAGGGGGCGTTGGCTCTGGGGCCAACGTCCTGACTTTC
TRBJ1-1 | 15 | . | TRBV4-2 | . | CASSQQRPQGREAFF | TGTGCCAGCAGCCAGCAACGCCCACAGGGAAGAGAAGCTTTCTTT
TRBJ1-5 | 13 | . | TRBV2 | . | CASMRDSNQPQHF | TGTGCCAGCATGCGGGATAGCAATCAGCCCCAGCATTTT
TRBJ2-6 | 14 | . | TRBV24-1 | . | CATSRASGANVLTF | TGTGCCACCAGCAGGGCGTCTGGGGCCAACGTCCTGACTTTC
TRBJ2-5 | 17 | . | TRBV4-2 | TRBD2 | CASSPGLAGGPEETQYF | TGTGCCAGCAGCCCGGGACTAGCGGGAGGGCCGGAGGAGACCCAGTACTTC
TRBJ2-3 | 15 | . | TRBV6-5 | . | CASSPTGPPTDTQYF | TGTGCCAGCAGCCCAACAGGGCCCCCCACAGATACGCAGTATTTT
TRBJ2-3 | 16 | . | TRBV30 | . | CAWSQKQGSITDTQYF | TGTGCCTGGAGCCAAAAACAGGGATCGATCACAGATACGCAGTATTTT
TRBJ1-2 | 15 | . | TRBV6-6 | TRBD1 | CASSYGAGGNYGYTF | TGTGCCAGCAGTTACGGGGCAGGGGGGAACTATGGCTACACCTTC
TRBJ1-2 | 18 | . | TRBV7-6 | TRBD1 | CASSPYRDRVHANYGYTF | TGTGCCAGCAGCCCTTACCGGGACAGGGTCCATGCTAACTATGGCTACACCTTC
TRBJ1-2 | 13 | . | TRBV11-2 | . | CASSLGGFYGYTF | TGTGCCAGCAGCCTGGGGGGGTTCTATGGCTACACCTTC
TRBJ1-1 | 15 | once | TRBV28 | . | CASSPLAGLNTEAFF | TGTGCCAGCAGCCCCCTTGCGGGGTTGAACACTGAAGCTTTCTTT
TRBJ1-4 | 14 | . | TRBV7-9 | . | CASSLLGAGEKLFF | TGTGCCAGCAGCTTGTTGGGGGCTGGGGAAAAACTGTTTTTT
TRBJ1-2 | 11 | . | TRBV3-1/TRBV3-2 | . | CASSQGSRSTF | TGTGCCAGCAGCCAGGGGAGCAGGAGCACCTTC
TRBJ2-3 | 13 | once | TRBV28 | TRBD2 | CASSPAGEDTQYF | TGTGCCAGCAGTCCAGCGGGGGAAGATACGCAGTATTTT
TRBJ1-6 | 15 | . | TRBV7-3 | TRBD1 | CASSLGTGLNSPLHF | TGTGCCAGCAGCTTAGGGACAGGCCTTAATTCACCCCTCCACTTT
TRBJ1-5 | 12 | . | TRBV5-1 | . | CASSLDGQPQHF | TGCGCCAGCAGCTTGGACGGTCAGCCCCAGCATTTT